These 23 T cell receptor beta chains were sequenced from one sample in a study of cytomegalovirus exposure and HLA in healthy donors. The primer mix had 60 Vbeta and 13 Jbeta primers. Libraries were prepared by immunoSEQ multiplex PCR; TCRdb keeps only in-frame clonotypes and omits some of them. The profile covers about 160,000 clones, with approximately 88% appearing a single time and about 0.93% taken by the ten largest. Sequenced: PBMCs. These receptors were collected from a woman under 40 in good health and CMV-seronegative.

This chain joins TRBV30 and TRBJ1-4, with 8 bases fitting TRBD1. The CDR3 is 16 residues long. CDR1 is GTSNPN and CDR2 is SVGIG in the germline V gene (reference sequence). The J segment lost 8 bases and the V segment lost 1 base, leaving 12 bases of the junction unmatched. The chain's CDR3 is CAWSANRGKAWEKLFF. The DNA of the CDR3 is TGTGCCTGGAGTGCGAACAGGGGGAAAGCGTGGGAAAAACTGTTTTTT.

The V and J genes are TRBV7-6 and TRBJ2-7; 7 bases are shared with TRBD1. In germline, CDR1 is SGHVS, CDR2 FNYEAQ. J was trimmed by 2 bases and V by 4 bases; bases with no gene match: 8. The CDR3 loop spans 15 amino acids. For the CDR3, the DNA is TGTGCCAGCAGCTATGGACAGGCCAAGGCCTACGAGCAGTACTTC. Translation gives CASSYGQAKAYEQYF.

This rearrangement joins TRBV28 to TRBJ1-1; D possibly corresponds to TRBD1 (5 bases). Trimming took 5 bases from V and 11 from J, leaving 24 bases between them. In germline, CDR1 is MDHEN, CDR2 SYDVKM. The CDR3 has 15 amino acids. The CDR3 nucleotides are TGTGCCAGCAGTAGCAGCGGGGCAGGTCGGAGGGTGGCTTTCTTT. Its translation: CASSSSGAGRRVAFF.

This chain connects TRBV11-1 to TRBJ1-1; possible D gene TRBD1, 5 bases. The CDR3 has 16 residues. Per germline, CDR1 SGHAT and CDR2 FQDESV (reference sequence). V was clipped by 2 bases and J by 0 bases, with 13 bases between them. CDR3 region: CASSLFLGLMNTEAFF. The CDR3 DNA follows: TGTGCCAGCAGCTTATTTTTGGGACTGATGAACACTGAAGCTTTCTTT.

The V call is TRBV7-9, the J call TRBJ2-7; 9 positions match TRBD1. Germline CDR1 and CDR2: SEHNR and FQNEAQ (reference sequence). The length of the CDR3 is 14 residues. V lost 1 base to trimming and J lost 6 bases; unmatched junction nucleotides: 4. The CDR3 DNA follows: TGTGCCAGCAGCTTAGAGGCGACAGGGGGCGAGCAGTACTTC. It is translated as CASSLEATGGEQYF.

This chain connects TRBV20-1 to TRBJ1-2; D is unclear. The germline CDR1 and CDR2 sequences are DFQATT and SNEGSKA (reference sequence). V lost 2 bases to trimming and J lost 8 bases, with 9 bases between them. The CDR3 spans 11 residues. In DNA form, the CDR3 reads TGCAGTGCTAGAATCGGAGGGGGCTACACCTTC. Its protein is CSARIGGGYTF.

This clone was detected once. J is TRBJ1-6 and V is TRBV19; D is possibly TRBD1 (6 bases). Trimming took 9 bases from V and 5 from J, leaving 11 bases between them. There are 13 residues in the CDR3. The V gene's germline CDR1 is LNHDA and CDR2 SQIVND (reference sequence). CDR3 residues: CASQDSNNSPLHF. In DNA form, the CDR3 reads TGTGCCAGCCAGGACAGTAATAATTCACCCCTCCACTTT.

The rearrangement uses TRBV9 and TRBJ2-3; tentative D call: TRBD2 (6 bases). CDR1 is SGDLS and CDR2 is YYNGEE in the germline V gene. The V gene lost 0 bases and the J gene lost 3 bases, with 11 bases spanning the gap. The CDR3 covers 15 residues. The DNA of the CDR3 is TGTGCCAGCAGCGTAGACGGGGGTGGTACAGATACGCAGTATTTT. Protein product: CASSVDGGGTDTQYF.

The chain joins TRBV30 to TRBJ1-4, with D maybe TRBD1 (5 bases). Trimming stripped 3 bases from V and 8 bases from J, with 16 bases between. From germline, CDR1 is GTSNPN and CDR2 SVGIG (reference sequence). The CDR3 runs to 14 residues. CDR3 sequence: CAWSATPGREKLFF. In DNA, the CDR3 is TGTGCCTGGAGCGCGACACCAGGGAGGGAAAAACTGTTTTTT.

The CDR3 bases are TGTGCCAGCAGCTGGGAGGACAGGGGTGGCACAGATACGCAGTATTTT. This encodes CASSWEDRGGTDTQYF. This chain connects TRBV9 to TRBJ2-3; 9 bases fit TRBD1. The CDR3 loop spans 16 amino acids. CDR1 and CDR2 from the germline V gene are SGDLS and YYNGEE. V was clipped by 4 bases and J by 1 base; unmatched bases: 7.

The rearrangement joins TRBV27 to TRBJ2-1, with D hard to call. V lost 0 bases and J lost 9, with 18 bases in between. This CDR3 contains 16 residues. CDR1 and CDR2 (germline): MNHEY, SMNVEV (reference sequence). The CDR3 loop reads CASSLSIESSVSEQFF. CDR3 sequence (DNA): TGTGCCAGCAGTTTATCGATCGAATCAAGCGTTAGTGAGCAGTTCTTC.

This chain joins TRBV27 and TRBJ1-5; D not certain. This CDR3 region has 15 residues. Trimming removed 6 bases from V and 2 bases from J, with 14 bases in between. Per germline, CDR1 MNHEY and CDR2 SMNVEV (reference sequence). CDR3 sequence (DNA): TGTGCCAGCAGCACGGGATTTTGGGGCAATCAGCCCCAGCATTTT. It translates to CASSTGFWGNQPQHF.

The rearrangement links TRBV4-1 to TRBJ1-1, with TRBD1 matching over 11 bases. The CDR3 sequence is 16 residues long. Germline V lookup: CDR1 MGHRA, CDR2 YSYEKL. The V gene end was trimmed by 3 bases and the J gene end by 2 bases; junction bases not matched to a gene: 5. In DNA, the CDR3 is TGCGCCAGCAGCCACCGGGACAGGGGGGGAAACACTGAAGCTTTCTTT. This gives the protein CASSHRDRGGNTEAFF.

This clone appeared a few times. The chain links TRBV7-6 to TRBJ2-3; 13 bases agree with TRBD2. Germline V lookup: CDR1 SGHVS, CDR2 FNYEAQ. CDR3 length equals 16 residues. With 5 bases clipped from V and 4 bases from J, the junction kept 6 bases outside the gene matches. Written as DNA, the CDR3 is TGTGCCAGCAGCCCCCGACTAGCGGGGGGTGCAGATACGCAGTATTTT. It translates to CASSPRLAGGADTQYF.

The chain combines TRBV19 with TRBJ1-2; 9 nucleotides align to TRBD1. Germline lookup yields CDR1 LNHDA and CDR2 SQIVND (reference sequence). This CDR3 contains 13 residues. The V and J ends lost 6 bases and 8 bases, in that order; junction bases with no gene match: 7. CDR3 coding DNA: TGTGCCAGTAGAGTGGACAGGGGACAGGGCTACACCTTC. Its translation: CASRVDRGQGYTF.

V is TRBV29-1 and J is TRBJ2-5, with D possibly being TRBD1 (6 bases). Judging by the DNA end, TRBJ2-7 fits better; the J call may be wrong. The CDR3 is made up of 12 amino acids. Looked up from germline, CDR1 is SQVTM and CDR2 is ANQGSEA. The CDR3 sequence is CSVGTGPYEQYF. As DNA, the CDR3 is TGCAGCGTTGGTACAGGGCCCTACGAGCAGTACTTC.

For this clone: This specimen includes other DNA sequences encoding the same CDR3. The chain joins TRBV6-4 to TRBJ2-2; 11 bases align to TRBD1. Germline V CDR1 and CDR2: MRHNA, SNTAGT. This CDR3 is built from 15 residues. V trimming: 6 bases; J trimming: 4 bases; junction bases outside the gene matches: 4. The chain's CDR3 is CASSPGTGGTGELFF. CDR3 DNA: TGTGCCAGCAGCCCCGGGACAGGGGGCACCGGGGAGCTGTTTTTT.

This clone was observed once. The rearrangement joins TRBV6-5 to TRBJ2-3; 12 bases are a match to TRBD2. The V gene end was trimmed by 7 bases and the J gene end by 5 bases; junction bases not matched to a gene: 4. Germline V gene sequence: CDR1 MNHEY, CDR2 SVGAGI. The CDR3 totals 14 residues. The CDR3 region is CASKPGLAGDTQYF. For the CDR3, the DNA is TGTGCCAGCAAGCCGGGACTAGCGGGAGATACGCAGTATTTT.

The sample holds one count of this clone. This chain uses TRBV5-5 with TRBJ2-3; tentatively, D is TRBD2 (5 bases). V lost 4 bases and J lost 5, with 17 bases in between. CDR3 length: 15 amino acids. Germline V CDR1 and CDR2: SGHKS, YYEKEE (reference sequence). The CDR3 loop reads CASSHLALRGDTQYF. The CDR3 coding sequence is TGTGCCAGCAGCCACCTAGCCTTACGGGGAGATACGCAGTATTTT.

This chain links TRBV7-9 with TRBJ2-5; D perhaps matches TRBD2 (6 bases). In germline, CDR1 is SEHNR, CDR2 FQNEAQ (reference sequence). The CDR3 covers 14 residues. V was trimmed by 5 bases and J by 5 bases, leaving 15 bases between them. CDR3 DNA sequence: TGTGCCAGCAGCCTCGGGACCCTAGCGGAGACCCAGTACTTC. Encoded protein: CASSLGTLAETQYF.

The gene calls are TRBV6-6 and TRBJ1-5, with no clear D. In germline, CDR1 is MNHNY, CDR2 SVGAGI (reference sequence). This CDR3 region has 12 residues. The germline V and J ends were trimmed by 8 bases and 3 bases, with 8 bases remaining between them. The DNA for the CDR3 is TGTGCCAGCGGGGAGAACAATCAGCCCCAGCATTTT. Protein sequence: CASGENNQPQHF.

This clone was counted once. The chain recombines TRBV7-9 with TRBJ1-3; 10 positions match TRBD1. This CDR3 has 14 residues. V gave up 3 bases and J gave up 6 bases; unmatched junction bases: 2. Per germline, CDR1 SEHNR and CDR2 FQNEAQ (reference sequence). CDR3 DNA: TGTGCCAGCAGCTTGGGACAGGGGCAAAACACCATATATTTT. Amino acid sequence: CASSLGQGQNTIYF.

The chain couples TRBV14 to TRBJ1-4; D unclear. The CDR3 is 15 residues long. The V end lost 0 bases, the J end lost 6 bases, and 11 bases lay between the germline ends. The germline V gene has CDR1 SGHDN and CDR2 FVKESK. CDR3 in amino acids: CASSQDPIGDEKLFF. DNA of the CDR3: TGTGCCAGCAGCCAAGATCCAATCGGGGATGAAAAACTGTTTTTT.